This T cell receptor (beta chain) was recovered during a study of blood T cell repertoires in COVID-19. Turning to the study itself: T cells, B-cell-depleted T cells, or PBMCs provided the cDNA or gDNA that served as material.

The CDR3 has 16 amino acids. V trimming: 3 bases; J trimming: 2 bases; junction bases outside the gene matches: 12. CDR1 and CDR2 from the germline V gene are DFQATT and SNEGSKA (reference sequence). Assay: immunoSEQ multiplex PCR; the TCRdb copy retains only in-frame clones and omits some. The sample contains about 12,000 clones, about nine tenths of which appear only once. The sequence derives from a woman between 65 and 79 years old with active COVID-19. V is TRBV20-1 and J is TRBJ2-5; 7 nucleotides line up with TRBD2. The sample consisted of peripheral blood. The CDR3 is CSASSGRWGGQETQYF. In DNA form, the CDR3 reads TGCAGTGCTAGTTCGGGTCGATGGGGGGGGCAAGAGACCCAGTACTTC.